Reported below is one T cell receptor beta chain. The data are from a study of stem cell transplantation in POMP-related autoinflammatory disease. Some clones are missing from TCRdb's copy, which holds only in-frame ones; the method was immunoSEQ multiplex PCR. Among some 70,000 clones listed, around 90% were seen once. V shed 1 base and J 2 bases; nucleotides not matched to a gene: 5. Germline V CDR1 and CDR2: SEHNR, FQNEAQ (reference sequence). The CDR3 is made up of 16 amino acids. This chain links TRBV7-9 with TRBJ2-1; 7 positions match TRBD2. The TCR comes from a human patient with POMP-related autoinflammation and immune dysregulation (PRAID). T cells may partly derive from the graft donor. The sequences come from CD4+ T cells from PBMCs, collected after stem cell transplantation. The CDR3 sequence is CASSLGAGTTYNEQFF. The CDR3 DNA is TGTGCCAGCAGCTTAGGGGCAGGGACTACCTACAATGAGCAGTTCTTC.